Described below is a single T cell receptor beta chain sequence and its context. The sample is drawn from a study of blood T cell repertoires in COVID-19. The CDR3 sequence is 15 residues long. Germline V gene lookup returns CDR1 SGHRS and CDR2 YFSETQ. V was pared by 0 bases and J by 7 bases, with 2 bases of the junction left unmatched. Some clones are missing from TCRdb's copy, which holds only in-frame ones; the method was immunoSEQ multiplex PCR. Here the sample spans about 250,000 clones, more than 70% being singletons. The chain recombines TRBV5-1 with TRBJ1-4, with 11 bases fitting TRBD1. The sample was peripheral blood. The TCR was taken from a man at least 80 years old with acute or convalescent COVID-19. Here the CDR3 reads CASSLAGTGGEKLFF. CDR3 sequence (DNA): TGCGCCAGCAGCTTGGCCGGGACAGGGGGTGAAAAACTGTTTTTT.